One sample yielded the 8 T cell receptor beta chains listed below, sequenced in a study of sequential checkpoint blockade in melanoma. Profiling relied on immunoSEQ multiplex PCR, and the TCRdb table lists in-frame clones only, not all of them. The profile covers about 10,000 clones, with roughly 25% appearing a single time and roughly 10% taken by the ten largest. Described treatment: randomized to nivolumab then ipilimumab (arm A) or the reverse (arm B). Sequenced here: tumor tissue (inferred from file names), sampled from a patient given nivolumab and ipilimumab in sequence. These receptors all stem from a human donor with melanoma.

The sample holds a few counts of this clone. The gene calls are TRBV23-1 and TRBJ1-3, with D uncertain. TRBV23-1 is designated an ORF whose function remains uncertain. Between the trimmed V and J ends, which lost 6 bases and 4 bases, there was a span of 13 bases. CDR3 length: 14 residues. CDR3 coding DNA: TGCGCCAGCAGCCAAGGTGGTTCGGGAAACACCATATATTTT. Its protein product is CASSQGGSGNTIYF.

The rearrangement links TRBV30 to TRBJ1-6; the match to TRBD1 covers 7 bases. Germline CDR1 reads GTSNPN; CDR2 reads SVGIG (reference sequence). This CDR3 contains 13 residues. V shed 0 bases and J 9 bases; nucleotides not matched to a gene: 2. CDR3 in amino acids: CAWSVGQPSPLHF. Here the CDR3 DNA reads TGTGCCTGGAGTGTGGGACAGCCTTCACCCCTCCACTTT. The full variable domain, in which reference TRBV30 and TRBJ1-6 provide the parts outside the CDR3, is SQTIHQWPATLVQPVGSPLSLECTVEGTSNPNLYWYRQAAGRGLQLLFYSVGIGQISSEVPQNLSASRPQDRQFILSSKKLLLSDSGFYLCAWSVGQPSPLHFGNGTRLTVT.

This clone was seen more than once but under ten times. The junction shows a germline mismatch at one end, possibly a read error. V gene TRBV28 combines with J gene TRBJ1-1; D unresolved. From germline, CDR1 is MDHEN and CDR2 SYDVKM. The CDR3 has 14 amino acids. CDR3 loop: CASSFLPQNAEAFF. CDR3 DNA sequence: TGTGCCAGCAGTTTTCTTCCCCAGAACGCTGAAGCTTTCTTT.

This clone occurred many times. J is TRBJ2-5 and V is TRBV11-3; D call uncertain. Germline values: CDR1 SGHNT, CDR2 YENEEA. V lost 1 base and J 0 bases, leaving 12 bases between the germline ends. CDR3 size: 16 residues. The CDR3 nucleotides are TGTGCCAGCAGCTTAGTCTCACCGCGGTACCAAGAGACCCAGTACTTC. Translating gives CASSLVSPRYQETQYF. Using reference TRBV11-3 and TRBJ2-5 for the parts outside the CDR3, the full variable domain is EAGVVQSPRYKIIEKKQPVAFWCNPISGHNTLYWYLQNLGQGPELLIRYENEEAVDDSQLPKDRFSAERLKGVDSTLKIQPAELGDSAVYLCASSLVSPRYQETQYFGPGTRLLVL.

This clone has just a few counts. CDR3: CASSFSLGGIGEQYF. CDR3 sequence (DNA): TGCGCCAGCAGCTTCTCGCTTGGGGGGATAGGCGAGCAGTACTTC. This chain connects TRBV5-1 to TRBJ2-7; the D gene is possibly TRBD2 (6 bases). Germline assignment: CDR1 SGHRS and CDR2 YFSETQ. CDR3 length: 15 amino acids. V was shortened by 2 bases and J by 6 bases, with 18 bases between the two germline ends.

The J gene is TRBJ2-5, the V gene TRBV29-1; D gene uncertain. The germline CDR1 and CDR2 sequences are SQVTM and ANQGSEA. Trimming cost V 6 bases and J 2 bases, with 13 bases left between them. CDR3 size: 13 residues. The CDR3 protein is CSVTTQAQETQYF. The DNA of the CDR3 is TGCAGCGTGACGACCCAAGCACAAGAGACCCAGTACTTC.

Ten or more counts support this clone. The CDR3 DNA follows: TGTGCCAGCAGCTTTGGGGTAGCGGGGACCGACGAGCAGTACTTC. The encoded protein is CASSFGVAGTDEQYF. The chain links TRBV11-3 to TRBJ2-7; 8 bases map to TRBD2. The junction had 9 bases not matched to a gene; V was cut back by 3 bases and J by 5 bases. The CDR3 has 15 amino acids. Germline V gene sequence: CDR1 SGHNT, CDR2 YENEEA.

This clone was picked up many times. The chain is built from TRBV9 and TRBJ2-2; 11 nucleotides agree with TRBD1. V lost 3 bases to trimming and J lost 8 bases; unmatched junction nucleotides: 6. The CDR3 covers 15 residues. CDR1 and CDR2 from the germline V gene are SGDLS and YYNGEE. The CDR3 nucleotides are TGTGCCAGCAGCGCCACCGGGACAGGGGGAGGGGAGCTGTTTTTT. Protein: CASSATGTGGGELFF.